This section outlines one T cell receptor beta chain sequence together with its context. Generated by immunoSEQ multiplex PCR, the TCRdb table keeps only in-frame clones and is missing some. The sample gives some 160,000 clones, about 90% of which show up once; under 4.5% is in the top ten. These data belong to a study of blood T cell repertoires in COVID-19. The CDR3 loop spans 15 amino acids. With V trimmed by 7 bases and J by 2 bases, 8 bases remained unmatched. Germline V gene data show CDR1 as MNHEY and CDR2 as SVGAGI. Sequencing was carried out using peripheral blood. The gene calls are TRBV6-5 and TRBJ2-1; TRBD2 matches 7 bases. The TCR sequence derives from a woman between 65 and 79 years old with acute or convalescent COVID-19. CDR3 DNA: TGTGCCAGCAATCGAGCGGGGATACCCTACAATGAGCAGTTCTTC. Translating it yields CASNRAGIPYNEQFF.